This TCR beta chain was recorded in a study of CD8 T cells in Susac syndrome. RNA amounts of roughly 0.5 to 1 ug underwent reverse transcription with random hexamers. Amplification of TCR beta CDR3 spanned 54 Vbeta and 13 Jbeta via immunoSEQ multiplex PCR. TCRdb processed the immunoSEQ multiplex PCR reads anew with MiXCR; each CDR3 protein has one entry. The sample consists of 330,000 or so distinct CDR3 sequences, around 89% of them appearing once. The CDR3 length is 14 residues. Per the germline V gene, CDR1 is SGHDN and CDR2 is FVKESK. Trimming stripped 3 bases from V and 2 bases from J, with 11 bases between.

The source material was CD8+ T cells from PBMCs. The sequence came from a human donor with multiple sclerosis. V usage is TRBV14 and J usage is TRBJ2-7; the D gene is possibly TRBD1 (6 bases). CDR3 DNA: TGTGCCAGCAGCCAGGACAGCAGTACCTACGAGCAGTACTTC. Translating it yields CASSQDSSTYEQYF.